Here is one T cell receptor (beta chain) with its context. No antigen is known for it. This entry belongs to a study of beta chain features in type 1 diabetes. At the level of the study: All samples together contributed almost 110,000,000 sorted cells for examination.

Study-wide findings and caveats: All four CD4+ subsets from Type 1 diabetes patients carried moderately but significantly shorter TCRB CDR3s. The cDNA sequencing approach could over-represent high-TCR-expressing cells.

Germline trimming cut 0 bases from V and 5 bases from J; bases unmatched to any gene: 14. Germline loops: CDR1 MGHRA, CDR2 YSYEKL. The CDR3 sequence is 18 residues long. As every portion of the isolated RNA was reverse transcribed, the sequencing read expressed TCRB transcripts. Only in-frame clones appear in the TCRdb table, and some are missing; sequencing was by immunoSEQ multiplex PCR. The data hold 150,000 to 200,000 clones, with 9% to 10% observed a single time. V gene TRBV4-1 combines with J gene TRBJ2-7; 9 bases align to TRBD2. This sequence was found in a woman aged 25-40 years with type 1 diabetes. Sequences were obtained from central memory CD4+ T cells from blood. CDR3 sequence: CASSQDPRSSGTKNEQYF. CDR3 coding DNA: TGCGCCAGCAGCCAAGACCCCCGTTCTAGCGGGACGAAGAACGAGCAGTACTTC.